The clone carrying this T cell receptor beta chain was picked up a small number of times. CDR1 and CDR2 (germline): SNHLY, FYNNEI. Trimming shortened V by 0 bases and J by 3 bases, and 15 bases separated the two germline ends. The CDR3 totals 16 residues. Repertoires were generated with immunoSEQ multiplex PCR, while TCRdb's copy carries only in-frame clones and drops some. The repertoire includes approximately 15,000 clones, approximately 80% of them detected once, and around 12% sits in the top ten. This entry belongs to a study of technical replicates of blood from a handful of donors. This chain connects TRBV2 to TRBJ2-7; D is uncertain. The sequence came from a human donor in good health. Material for sequencing was PBMCs. The CDR3 DNA reads TGTGCCAGCAGTGAAGCTTTCCCACCCTCGGGCTACGAGCAGTACTTC. Translating it yields CASSEAFPPSGYEQYF.